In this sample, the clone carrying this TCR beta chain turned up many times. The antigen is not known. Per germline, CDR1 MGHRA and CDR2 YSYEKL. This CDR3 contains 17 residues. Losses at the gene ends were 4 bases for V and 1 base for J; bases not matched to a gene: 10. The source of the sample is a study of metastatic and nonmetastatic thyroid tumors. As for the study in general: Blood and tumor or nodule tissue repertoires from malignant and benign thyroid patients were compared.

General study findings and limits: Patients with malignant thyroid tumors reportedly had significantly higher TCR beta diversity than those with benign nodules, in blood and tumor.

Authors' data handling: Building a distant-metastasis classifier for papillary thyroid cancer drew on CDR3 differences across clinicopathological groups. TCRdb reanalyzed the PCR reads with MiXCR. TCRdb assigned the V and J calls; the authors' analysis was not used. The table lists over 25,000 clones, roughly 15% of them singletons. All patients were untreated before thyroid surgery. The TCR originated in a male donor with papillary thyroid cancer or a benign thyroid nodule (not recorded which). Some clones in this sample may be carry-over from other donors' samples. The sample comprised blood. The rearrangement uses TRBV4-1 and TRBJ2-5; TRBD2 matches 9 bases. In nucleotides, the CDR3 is TGCGCCAGCAGCCGCACCTCGACAGCGGGAGGCCAAGAGACCCAGTACTTC. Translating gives CASSRTSTAGGQETQYF.